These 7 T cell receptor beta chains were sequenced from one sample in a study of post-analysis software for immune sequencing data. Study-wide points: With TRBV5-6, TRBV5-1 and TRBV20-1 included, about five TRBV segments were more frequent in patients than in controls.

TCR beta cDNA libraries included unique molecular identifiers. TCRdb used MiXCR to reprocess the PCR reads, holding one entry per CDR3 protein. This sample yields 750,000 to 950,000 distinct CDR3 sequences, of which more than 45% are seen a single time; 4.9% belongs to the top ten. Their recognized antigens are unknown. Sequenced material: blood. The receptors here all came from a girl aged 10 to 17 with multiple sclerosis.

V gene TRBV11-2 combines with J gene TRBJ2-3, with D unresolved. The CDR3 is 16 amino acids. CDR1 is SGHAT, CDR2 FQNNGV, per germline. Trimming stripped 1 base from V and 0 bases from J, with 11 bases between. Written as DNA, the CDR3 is TGTGCCAGCAGCTTAGGACGAGCGCCCAGCACAGATACGCAGTATTTT. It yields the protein CASSLGRAPSTDTQYF.

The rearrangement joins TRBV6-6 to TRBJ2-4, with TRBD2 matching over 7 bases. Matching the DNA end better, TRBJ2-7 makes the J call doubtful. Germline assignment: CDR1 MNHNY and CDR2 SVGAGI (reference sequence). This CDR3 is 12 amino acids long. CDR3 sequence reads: CSTTAGSLEQYF. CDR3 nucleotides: TGTTCCACCACAGCGGGATCCCTCGAGCAGTACTTC.

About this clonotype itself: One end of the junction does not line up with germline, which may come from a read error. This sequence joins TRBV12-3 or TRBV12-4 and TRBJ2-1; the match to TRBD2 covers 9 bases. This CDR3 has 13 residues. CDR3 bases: TGTGCCAACAGTTTAGGGACTAGCTTTGAGCAGTTCTTC. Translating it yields CANSLGTSFEQFF.

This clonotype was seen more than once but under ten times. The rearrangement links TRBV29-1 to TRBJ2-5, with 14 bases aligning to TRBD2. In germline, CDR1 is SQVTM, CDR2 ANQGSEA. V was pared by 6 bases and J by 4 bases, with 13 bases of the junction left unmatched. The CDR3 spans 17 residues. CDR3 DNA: TGCAGCGTGGATGTTCCGGGACTAGCGGGAGTGGGAGAGACCCAGTACTTC. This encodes CSVDVPGLAGVGETQYF.

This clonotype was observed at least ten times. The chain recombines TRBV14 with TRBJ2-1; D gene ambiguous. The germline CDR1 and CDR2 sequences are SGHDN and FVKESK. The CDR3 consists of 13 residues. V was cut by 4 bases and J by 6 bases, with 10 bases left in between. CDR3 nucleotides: TGTGCCAGCAGCCTACAACTCGGCAATGAGCAGTTCTTC. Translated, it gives CASSLQLGNEQFF.

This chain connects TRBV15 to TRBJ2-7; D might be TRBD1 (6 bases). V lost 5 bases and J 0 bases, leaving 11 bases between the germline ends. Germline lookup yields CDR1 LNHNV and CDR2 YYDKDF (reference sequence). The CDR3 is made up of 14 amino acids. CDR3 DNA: TGTGCCACCAGCGCCCAGGGGAGCTCCTACGAGCAGTACTTC. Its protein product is CATSAQGSSYEQYF.

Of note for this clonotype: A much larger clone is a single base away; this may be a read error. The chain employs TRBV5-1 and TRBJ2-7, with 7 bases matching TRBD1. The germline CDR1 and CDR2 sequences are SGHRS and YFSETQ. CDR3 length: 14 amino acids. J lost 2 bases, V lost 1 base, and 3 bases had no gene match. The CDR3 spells CASSLTGAAYEQYF. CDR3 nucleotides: TGCGCCAGCAGCTTGACAGGGGCTGCCTACGAGCAGTACTTC.